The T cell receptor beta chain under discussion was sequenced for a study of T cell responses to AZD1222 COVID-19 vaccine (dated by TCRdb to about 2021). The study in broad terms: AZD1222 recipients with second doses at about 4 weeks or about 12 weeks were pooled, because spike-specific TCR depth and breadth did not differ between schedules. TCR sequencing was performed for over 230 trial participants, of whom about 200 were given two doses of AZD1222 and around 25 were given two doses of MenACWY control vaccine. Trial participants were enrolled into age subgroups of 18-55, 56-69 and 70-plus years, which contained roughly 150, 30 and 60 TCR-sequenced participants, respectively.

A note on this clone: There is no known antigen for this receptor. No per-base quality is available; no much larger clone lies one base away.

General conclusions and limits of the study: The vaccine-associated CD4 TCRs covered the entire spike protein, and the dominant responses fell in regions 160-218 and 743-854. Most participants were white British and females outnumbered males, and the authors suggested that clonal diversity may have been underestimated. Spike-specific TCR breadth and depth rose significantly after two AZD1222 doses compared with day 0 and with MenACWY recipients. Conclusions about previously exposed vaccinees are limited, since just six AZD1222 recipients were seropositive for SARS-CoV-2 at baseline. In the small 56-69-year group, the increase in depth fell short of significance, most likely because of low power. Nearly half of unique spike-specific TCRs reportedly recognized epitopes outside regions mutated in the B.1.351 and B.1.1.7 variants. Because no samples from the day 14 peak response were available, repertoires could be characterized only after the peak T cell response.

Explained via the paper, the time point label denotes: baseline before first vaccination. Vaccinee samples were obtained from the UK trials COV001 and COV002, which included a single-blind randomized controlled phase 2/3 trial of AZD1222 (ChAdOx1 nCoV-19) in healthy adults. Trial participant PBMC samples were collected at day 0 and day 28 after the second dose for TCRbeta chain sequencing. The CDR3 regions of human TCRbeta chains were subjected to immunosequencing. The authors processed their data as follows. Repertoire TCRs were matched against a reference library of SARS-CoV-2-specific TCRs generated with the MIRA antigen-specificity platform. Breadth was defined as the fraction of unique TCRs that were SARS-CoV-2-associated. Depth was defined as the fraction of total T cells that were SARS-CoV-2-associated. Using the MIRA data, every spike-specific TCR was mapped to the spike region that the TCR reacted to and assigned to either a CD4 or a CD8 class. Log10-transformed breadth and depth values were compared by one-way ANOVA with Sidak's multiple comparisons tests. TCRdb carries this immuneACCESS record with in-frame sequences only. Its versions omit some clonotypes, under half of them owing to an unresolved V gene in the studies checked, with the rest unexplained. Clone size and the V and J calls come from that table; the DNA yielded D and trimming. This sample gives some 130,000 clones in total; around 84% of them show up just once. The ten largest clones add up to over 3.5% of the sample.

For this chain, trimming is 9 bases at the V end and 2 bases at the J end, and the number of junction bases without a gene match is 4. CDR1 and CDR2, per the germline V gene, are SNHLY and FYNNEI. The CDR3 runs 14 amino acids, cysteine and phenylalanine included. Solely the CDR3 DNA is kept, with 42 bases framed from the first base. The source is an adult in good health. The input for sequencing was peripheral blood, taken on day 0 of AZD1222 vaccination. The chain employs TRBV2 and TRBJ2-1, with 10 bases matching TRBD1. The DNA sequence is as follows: TGTGCCAGGGAGGACAGGGGGGCCTACAATGAGCAGTTCTTC. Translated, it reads CAREDRGAYNEQFF.